These 31 T cell receptor beta chains share one sample of origin, sequenced in a study of blood T cell repertoires in COVID-19. Assay used: immunoSEQ multiplex PCR; TCRdb lists only in-frame clones, some missing. The sample holds some 110,000 clones; approximately 80% are singletons and the top ten take 2.5%. What was sequenced was peripheral blood. These receptors were collected from a man aged 45-65 years with acute or convalescent COVID-19.

The gene calls are TRBV7-3 and TRBJ2-1; 7 bases map to TRBD2. Per the germline V gene, CDR1 is SGHTA and CDR2 is FQGTGA. Trimming cost V 2 bases and J 2 bases; bases outside gene matches: 3. The CDR3 sequence is 15 residues long. The CDR3 DNA sequence: TGTGCCAGCAGCTTAGGCGGACTAGCCTACAATGAGCAGTTCTTC. Protein sequence: CASSLGGLAYNEQFF.

In its sample, this clone was seen once. V and J are TRBV19 and TRBJ1-2, with a weak D call TRBD1 (6 bases). This CDR3 spans 13 amino acids. V dropped 5 bases and J dropped 4 bases, with 11 bases sitting between them. Germline V gene sequence: CDR1 LNHDA, CDR2 SQIVND (reference sequence). The CDR3 nucleotides read TGTGCCAGTAGTCCCGGACAGTTCTATGGCTACACCTTC. This encodes CASSPGQFYGYTF.

This sequence joins TRBV2 and TRBJ1-2, with TRBD1 matching 8 bases. Germline trimming cut 2 bases from V and 4 bases from J; bases unmatched to any gene: 3. This CDR3 is 14 amino acids long. Germline values: CDR1 SNHLY, CDR2 FYNNEI. The CDR3: CASSEQGAGYGYTF. The CDR3 nucleotides read TGTGCCAGCAGTGAACAGGGGGCAGGCTATGGCTACACCTTC.

This clone was seen a few times. V and J are TRBV11-1 and TRBJ2-1; 9 nucleotides match TRBD2. Germline CDR1 reads SGHAT; CDR2 reads FQDESV (reference sequence). This CDR3 spans 15 amino acids. The ends lost 1 base at V and 3 bases at J; junction bases unmatched: 1. The CDR3 DNA reads as TGTGCCAGCAGCTTAGTTAGCGGGAGCTACAATGAGCAGTTCTTC. Protein: CASSLVSGSYNEQFF.

This clone was observed once. The rearrangement uses TRBV11-1 and TRBJ2-5; D gene unclear. Trimming removed 1 base at V and 5 bases at J, with 17 bases between. CDR1 is SGHAT, CDR2 FQDESV, per germline (reference sequence). The CDR3 sequence is 16 residues long. The CDR3 loop reads CASSLVGPPRRETQYF. In DNA form, the CDR3 reads TGTGCCAGCAGCTTAGTTGGCCCGCCTCGGCGGGAGACCCAGTACTTC.

This chain uses TRBV7-9 with TRBJ2-5; the D is unclear. Germline V gene lookup returns CDR1 SEHNR and CDR2 FQNEAQ (reference sequence). CDR3 length: 14 residues. The germline V and J ends were trimmed by 1 base and 5 bases, with 11 bases remaining between them. Written as DNA, the CDR3 is TGTGCCAGCAGCTTAGACAGTGCTTGGGAGACCCAGTACTTC. Translation: CASSLDSAWETQYF. The whole variable domain, filled in from reference TRBV7-9 and TRBJ2-5, reads DTGVSQNPRHKITKRGQNVTFRCDPISEHNRLYWYRQTLGQGPEFLTYFQNEAQLEKSRLLSDRFSAERPKGSFSTLEIQRTEQGDSAMYLCASSLDSAWETQYFGPGTRLLVL.

This clone has a count of ten or more. The chain links TRBV7-8 to TRBJ1-1; possibly TRBD1 for D (6 bases). Trimming stripped 10 bases from V and 1 base from J, with 16 bases between. The germline CDR1 and CDR2 sequences are SGHVS and FQNEAQ. The CDR3 is made up of 14 amino acids. The CDR3 DNA reads as TGTGCCACAGGACAGAATGTAGAGAACACTGAAGCTTTCTTT. Protein sequence: CATGQNVENTEAFF.

V and J are TRBV11-2 and TRBJ1-1, with a weak D call TRBD1 (6 bases). V was cut by 4 bases and J by 5 bases, with 17 bases left in between. The CDR3 totals 15 residues. Germline CDR1 is SGHAT and CDR2 is FQNNGV. The CDR3 loop is CASSSYLQGFTEAFF. The CDR3 coding sequence is TGTGCCAGCAGCTCCTATTTACAGGGATTTACTGAAGCTTTCTTT.

The chain joins TRBV9 to TRBJ2-1; TRBD1 is a possible D gene (6 bases). Germline V CDR1 and CDR2: SGDLS, YYNGEE. V lost 5 bases to trimming and J lost 7 bases, with 19 bases between them. The CDR3 spans 15 residues. Here the CDR3 DNA reads TGTGCCAGCAGTTCAGGGGACCCAAATTGGAATGAGCAGTTCTTC. Translating gives CASSSGDPNWNEQFF.

The chain is built from TRBV4-2 and TRBJ1-1; D possibly corresponds to TRBD1 (5 bases). Germline CDR1 and CDR2: LGHNA and YNFKEQ. There are 16 residues in the CDR3. V was trimmed by 1 base and J by 0 bases, leaving 12 bases between them. Here the CDR3 reads CASSQARQKLNTEAFF. CDR3 coding DNA: TGTGCCAGCAGCCAAGCCCGACAGAAATTGAACACTGAAGCTTTCTTT.

The J gene is TRBJ2-2, the V gene TRBV29-1, with 8 nucleotides matching TRBD2. V shed 8 bases, J shed 1 base, and the junction held 3 bases outside the gene matches. Germline assignment: CDR1 SQVTM and CDR2 ANQGSEA. The CDR3 has 13 residues. The CDR3 DNA is TGCAGCTCCCGGGGGGGGAACACCGGGGAGCTGTTTTTT. The encoded protein is CSSRGGNTGELFF.

This sequence joins TRBV4-1 and TRBJ1-2; tentatively, D is TRBD1 (6 bases). Trimming removed 3 bases from V and 8 bases from J, with 16 bases in between. The length of the CDR3 is 14 residues. CDR1 and CDR2 (germline): MGHRA, YSYEKL. This CDR3 reads CASSQGTGTKGYTF. DNA of the CDR3: TGCGCCAGCAGCCAGGGTACAGGGACTAAGGGCTACACCTTC.

As DNA, the CDR3 is TGTGCCAGCTCAAGACAGGCCACTGGGACTAGCGGGAGCTCCTACGAGCAGTACTTC. Protein: CASSRQATGTSGSSYEQYF. The V and J genes are TRBV18 and TRBJ2-7; TRBD2 matches 14 bases. CDR3 size: 19 residues. The germline CDR1 and CDR2 sequences are KGHSH and LQKENI. The J segment lost 0 bases and the V segment lost 5 bases, leaving 12 bases of the junction unmatched.

The gene calls are TRBV7-8 and TRBJ1-5, with unresolved D. V was clipped by 4 bases and J by 2 bases, with 9 bases between them. This CDR3 has 14 residues. In germline, CDR1 is SGHVS, CDR2 FQNEAQ. For the CDR3, the DNA is TGTGCCAGCAGCTCCTACTTGGGCAATCAGCCCCAGCATTTT. Amino acids: CASSSYLGNQPQHF. Complete variable domain (other parts from reference TRBV7-8 and TRBJ1-5): GAGVSQSPRYKVAKRGQDVALRCDPISGHVSLFWYQQALGQGPEFLTYFQNEAQLDKSGLPSDRFFAERPEGSVSTLKIQRTQQEDSAVYLCASSSYLGNQPQHFGDGTRLSIL.

J is TRBJ2-1 and V is TRBV2; D unresolved. The CDR3 extends over 11 amino acids. Germline V gene data show CDR1 as SNHLY and CDR2 as FYNNEI. V dropped 3 bases and J dropped 9 bases, with 6 bases sitting between them. CDR3 in amino acids: CASSDTTEQFF. CDR3 nucleotides: TGTGCCAGCAGTGATACTACTGAGCAGTTCTTC.

The chain couples TRBV6-5 to TRBJ2-5, with 10 bases that match TRBD2. V was pared by 5 bases and J by 3 bases, with 3 bases of the junction left unmatched. Looked up from germline, CDR1 is MNHEY and CDR2 is SVGAGI. CDR3 length: 14 amino acids. The CDR3 sequence is CASSSGGAEETQYF. The CDR3 DNA is TGTGCCAGCAGTAGCGGGGGGGCCGAAGAGACCCAGTACTTC.

The rearrangement uses TRBV28 and TRBJ1-1, with D perhaps TRBD1 (6 bases). CDR1 is MDHEN, CDR2 SYDVKM, per germline. This CDR3 is built from 13 residues. Trimming pared 3 bases from V and 6 bases from J, leaving 11 bases between. The CDR3 protein is CASSLRGGPEAFF. The CDR3 bases are TGTGCCAGCAGTTTGCGGGGGGGCCCTGAAGCTTTCTTT.

V is TRBV5-1 and J is TRBJ1-1; D gene uncertain. V dropped 3 bases and J dropped 1 base, with 13 bases sitting between them. CDR3 length equals 15 residues. The germline CDR1 and CDR2 sequences are SGHRS and YFSETQ. The CDR3 nucleotides are TGCGCCAGCAGCTCCGACCAGACTGAGAACACTGAAGCTTTCTTT. This gives the protein CASSSDQTENTEAFF.

V is TRBV7-9 and J is TRBJ2-5; weak D call: TRBD1 (6 bases). V lost 1 base, J lost 5 bases, and 14 bases lay in between. The CDR3 contains 15 residues. The germline V gene encodes CDR1 SEHNR and CDR2 FQNEAQ (reference sequence). CDR3 DNA: TGTGCCAGCAGCTTAGGGACAGAGAAGTTCGAGACCCAGTACTTC. It encodes CASSLGTEKFETQYF.

The chain is built from TRBV7-8 and TRBJ2-5; 7 bases are shared with TRBD2. Germline V gives CDR1 SGHVS, CDR2 FQNEAQ. This CDR3 spans 17 amino acids. Trimming removed 5 bases from V and 4 bases from J; junction bases left unmatched: 16. The CDR3 spells CASSPSRMGLNRETQYF. The CDR3 bases are TGTGCCAGCAGCCCATCGCGTATGGGACTAAATAGAGAGACCCAGTACTTC. Supplemented by reference TRBV7-8 and TRBJ2-5, the full variable domain reads GAGVSQSPRYKVAKRGQDVALRCDPISGHVSLFWYQQALGQGPEFLTYFQNEAQLDKSGLPSDRFFAERPEGSVSTLKIQRTQQEDSAVYLCASSPSRMGLNRETQYFGPGTRLLVL.

The V and J genes are TRBV19 and TRBJ1-2, with D possibly matching TRBD1 (5 bases). The CDR3 is made up of 15 amino acids. From germline, CDR1 is LNHDA and CDR2 SQIVND (reference sequence). Trimming took 3 bases from V and 6 from J, leaving 17 bases between them. The CDR3 loop reads CASSIEQGGPNGYTF. DNA of the CDR3: TGTGCCAGTAGTATCGAGCAGGGAGGACCAAATGGCTACACCTTC.

The chain combines TRBV12-5 with TRBJ2-3; D perhaps matches TRBD2 (6 bases). From germline, CDR1 is LGHNT and CDR2 FRNRAP. This CDR3 spans 15 amino acids. With 3 bases removed from V and 5 bases from J, the gap between germline ends came to 15 bases. CDR3 DNA sequence: TGTGCTAGTGGTTTAGCTAGGTCCGGGAGAGATACGCAGTATTTT. Translated, it gives CASGLARSGRDTQYF.

The V gene is TRBV5-1, the J gene TRBJ2-3; D remains unclear. The length of the CDR3 is 15 residues. The V end lost 0 bases, the J end lost 2 bases, and 10 bases lay between the germline ends. The germline V gene has CDR1 SGHRS and CDR2 YFSETQ. The CDR3 loop reads CASSLVRYYTDTQYF. CDR3 coding DNA: TGCGCCAGCAGCTTGGTTCGCTATTACACAGATACGCAGTATTTT.

V and J are TRBV10-1 and TRBJ1-5, with D tentatively TRBD1 (5 bases). The CDR3 is 13 residues long. V lost 5 bases to trimming and J lost 1 base, with 6 bases between them. Germline values: CDR1 WNHNN, CDR2 SYGVQD (reference sequence). CDR3 in amino acids: CASSRGSNQPQHF. DNA for the CDR3: TGCGCCAGCAGTAGGGGAAGCAATCAGCCCCAGCATTTT.

This clone was detected only a few times. Other DNA sequences within the sample encode an identical CDR3. This chain connects TRBV19 to TRBJ1-1; 8 bases are shared with TRBD1. The CDR3 totals 14 residues. Germline V gene sequence: CDR1 LNHDA, CDR2 SQIVND (reference sequence). V lost 3 bases and J lost 1; bases outside the gene matches: 1. The CDR3 here is CASSITGGNTEAFF. The DNA for the CDR3 is TGTGCCAGTAGTATTACAGGGGGGAACACTGAAGCTTTCTTT.

The chain combines TRBV3-1 (or the pseudogene TRBV3-2) with TRBJ1-1; 8 nucleotides align to TRBD1. Trimming took 4 bases from V and 8 from J; bases not matched to a gene: 12. CDR1 is LGHDT, CDR2 YNNKEL, per germline (reference sequence). This CDR3 spans 15 amino acids. CDR3 protein: CASSRVAPGGMEAFF. CDR3 nucleotide sequence: TGTGCCAGCAGCCGAGTGGCGCCAGGGGGCATGGAAGCTTTCTTT.

The genes are TRBV24-1 and TRBJ2-1; TRBD2 matches at 9 bases. V lost 7 bases and J lost 7; bases outside the gene matches: 4. The V gene's germline CDR1 is KGHDR and CDR2 SFDVKD. The length of the CDR3 is 13 residues. The CDR3 coding sequence is TGTGCCACCAGCGAGGCGGGAGGGAATGAGCAGTTCTTC. Amino acid sequence: CATSEAGGNEQFF.

This chain links TRBV14 with TRBJ2-6; maybe TRBD1 (6 bases). V lost 1 base and J 3 bases, leaving 16 bases between the germline ends. Germline V gene lookup returns CDR1 SGHDN and CDR2 FVKESK. The CDR3 is 18 residues long. The CDR3 is CASSQVQGIGIGANVLTF. CDR3 nucleotide sequence: TGTGCCAGCAGCCAAGTCCAGGGGATAGGGATTGGGGCCAACGTCCTGACTTTC. Combining the CDR3 with reference TRBV14 and TRBJ2-6 gives the whole variable domain EAGVTQFPSHSVIEKGQTVTLRCDPISGHDNLYWYRRVMGKEIKFLLHFVKESKQDESGMPNNRFLAERTGGTYSTLKVQPAELEDSGVYFCASSQVQGIGIGANVLTFGAGSRLTVL.

This sequence joins TRBV25-1 and TRBJ1-2; no clear D gene. In germline, CDR1 is MGHDK, CDR2 SYGVNS. V was shortened by 3 bases and J by 4 bases, with 9 bases between the two germline ends. This CDR3 comprises 13 residues. The CDR3 protein is CASSDTIVYGYTF. Here the CDR3 DNA reads TGTGCCAGCAGTGATACGATAGTCTATGGCTACACCTTC.

The V call is TRBV18, the J call TRBJ1-2; possibly TRBD1 for D (5 bases). Germline V CDR1 and CDR2: KGHSH, LQKENI. This CDR3 is built from 14 residues. Trimming pared 4 bases from V and 3 bases from J, leaving 12 bases between. The DNA for the CDR3 is TGTGCCAGCTCACGGGAGGCAGGGTACTATGGCTACACCTTC. Its protein product is CASSREAGYYGYTF.

This CDR3 is CASSSPTVNYGYTF. The CDR3, as DNA: TGTGCCAGCAGCTCTCCTACAGTTAACTATGGCTACACCTTC. This sequence joins TRBV6-5 and TRBJ1-2; no definite D call. V lost 6 bases, J lost 1 base, and 12 bases lay in between. Per the germline V gene, CDR1 is MNHEY and CDR2 is SVGAGI. The CDR3 loop spans 14 amino acids.